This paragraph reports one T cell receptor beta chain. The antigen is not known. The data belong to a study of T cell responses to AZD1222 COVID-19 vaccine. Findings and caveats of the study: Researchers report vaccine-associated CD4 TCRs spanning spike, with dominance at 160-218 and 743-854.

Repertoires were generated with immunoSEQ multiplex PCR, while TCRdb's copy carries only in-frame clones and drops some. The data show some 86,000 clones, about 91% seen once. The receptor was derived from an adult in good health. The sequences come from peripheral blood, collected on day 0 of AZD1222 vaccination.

The CDR3 protein is CASNPDSGSEKLFF. CDR3 sequence (DNA): TGTGCCAGCAACCCCGACAGCGGATCTGAAAAACTGTTTTTT. The chain carries TRBV2 and TRBJ1-4; D might be TRBD1 (5 bases). V dropped 7 bases and J dropped 7 bases, with 16 bases sitting between them. In germline, CDR1 is SNHLY, CDR2 FYNNEI. This CDR3 is built from 14 residues.